This TCR beta chain was sequenced for a study of T cell responses to AZD1222 COVID-19 vaccine. Data came from immunoSEQ multiplex PCR; TCRdb stores just in-frame clones and leaves some out. This sample yields fewer than 110,000 clones, of which about nine tenths are seen a single time; 1% to 1.5% belongs to the top ten. V lost 4 bases, J lost 4 bases, and 13 bases stayed unmatched. The germline gives CDR1 MDHEN, CDR2 SYDVKM. The CDR3 runs to 16 residues. The gene calls are TRBV28 and TRBJ2-7, with 7 bases fitting TRBD1. The clonotype originates from an adult in good health. This sample comprised peripheral blood, obtained on day 0 of AZD1222 vaccination. CDR3 bases: TGTGCCAGCAGTTCCCCGCCGCGACAGGGTGGGTACGAGCAGTACTTC. It is translated as CASSSPPRQGGYEQYF. Based on the CDR3 plus reference TRBV28 and TRBJ2-7, the full variable domain is DVKVTQSSRYLVKRTGEKVFLECVQDMDHENMFWYRQDPGLGLRLIYFSYDVKMKEKGDIPEGYSVSREKKERFSLILESASTNQTSMYLCASSSPPRQGGYEQYFGPGTRLTVT.